The clone carrying this T cell receptor beta chain was counted ten times or more. The source of the sample is a study of spatial heterogeneity in lung cancer. Germline loops: CDR1 LNHNV, CDR2 YYDKDF (reference sequence). The CDR3 runs to 17 residues. Trimming removed 5 bases from V and 6 bases from J, with 24 bases in between. The time point was: sample taken at primary tumor resection. The input material, whole RNA from tumor, nontumor lung or frozen PBMC, was sequenced unsorted. Each molecule of TCR cDNA was tagged with one unique molecular identifier. TCRdb used MiXCR to reprocess the 5' RACE reads, holding one entry per CDR3 protein. Of fewer than 45,000 distinct CDR3 sequences listed, around 7.1% were seen once; the top ten hold around 43%.

The source material was PBMCs, sampled at surgery. This TCR was sampled from a female donor with early-stage non-small cell lung cancer. This chain connects TRBV15 to TRBJ2-3; D is perhaps TRBD1 or TRBD2 (7 bases each). The CDR3 DNA reads as TGTGCCACCAGCGGATTCCAGGGGGGGTGGCGGTTGGATACGCAGTATTTT. The encoded protein is CATSGFQGGWRLDTQYF.